This TCR beta chain is from a study of cytomegalovirus exposure and HLA in healthy donors. Points on this clone: Its cognate antigen is unknown.

PCR involved 60 Vbeta and 13 Jbeta primers. Libraries were prepared by immunoSEQ multiplex PCR; TCRdb keeps only in-frame clonotypes and omits some of them. The sample has about 190,000 clones, almost 80% seen once. Study results and limitations: In the analysis, some V segments, TRBV6-2 and TRBV6-3 included, were excluded as indistinguishable. Accurate prediction of most subjects' HLA-A and HLA-B alleles from TCR beta sequences was reported. Cytomegalovirus-associated TCR beta chains were listed, numbering roughly 150.

The V gene lost 7 bases and the J gene lost 4 bases, with 14 bases spanning the gap. Per germline, CDR1 SGHNT and CDR2 YYREEE (reference sequence). The CDR3 loop spans 13 amino acids. The receptor's source is a young woman in good health and CMV-seronegative. The V and J genes are TRBV5-4 and TRBJ1-2; a possible D gene is TRBD1 (5 bases). The sample was PBMCs. CDR3 sequence reads: CASSGGTLYGYTF. CDR3 nucleotide sequence: TGTGCCAGCTCCGGGGGAACCCTCTATGGCTACACCTTC.